This T cell receptor (beta chain) originates from a study of Graves' ophthalmopathy and Graves' hyperthyroidism. For the study at large: Before any treatment was given, at initial diagnosis, peripheral blood was collected.

This CDR3 is 14 amino acids long. V dropped 6 bases and J dropped 5 bases, with 14 bases sitting between them. This clonotype was found many times. TCR beta CDR3 regions were amplified from RNA transcripts. The authors performed first-round RT-PCR with HTBI primers and then a second-round multiplex PCR. TCRdb reprocessed the multiplex PCR reads with MiXCR, giving one entry per CDR3 protein. Among about 370,000 distinct CDR3 sequences listed, roughly a sixth were seen once. The clonotype originates from an adult woman with stable Graves' hyperthyroidism. The specimen was peripheral blood. The V and J genes are TRBV12-3 or TRBV12-4 and TRBJ1-5, with D possibly matching TRBD1 (6 bases). The CDR3 region has the DNA TGTGCCAGCAGCCTCACAGGGTACTATCAGCCCCAGCATTTT. It codes for CASSLTGYYQPQHF.